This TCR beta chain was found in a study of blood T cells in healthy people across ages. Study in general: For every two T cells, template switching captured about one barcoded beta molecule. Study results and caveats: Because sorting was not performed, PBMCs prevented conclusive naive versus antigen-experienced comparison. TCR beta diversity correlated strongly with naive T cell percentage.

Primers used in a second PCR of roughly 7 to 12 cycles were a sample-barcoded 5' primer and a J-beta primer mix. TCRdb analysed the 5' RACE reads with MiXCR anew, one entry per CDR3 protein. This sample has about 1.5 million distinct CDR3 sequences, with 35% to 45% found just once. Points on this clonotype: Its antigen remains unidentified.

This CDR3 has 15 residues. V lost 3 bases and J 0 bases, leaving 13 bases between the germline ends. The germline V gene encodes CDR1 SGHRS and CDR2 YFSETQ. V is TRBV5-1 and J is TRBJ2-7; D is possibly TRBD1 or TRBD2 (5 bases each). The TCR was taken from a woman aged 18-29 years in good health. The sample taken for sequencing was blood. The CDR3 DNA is TGCGCCAGCAGCTCCTCCCGGGACCACTCCTACGAGCAGTACTTC. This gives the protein CASSSSRDHSYEQYF.